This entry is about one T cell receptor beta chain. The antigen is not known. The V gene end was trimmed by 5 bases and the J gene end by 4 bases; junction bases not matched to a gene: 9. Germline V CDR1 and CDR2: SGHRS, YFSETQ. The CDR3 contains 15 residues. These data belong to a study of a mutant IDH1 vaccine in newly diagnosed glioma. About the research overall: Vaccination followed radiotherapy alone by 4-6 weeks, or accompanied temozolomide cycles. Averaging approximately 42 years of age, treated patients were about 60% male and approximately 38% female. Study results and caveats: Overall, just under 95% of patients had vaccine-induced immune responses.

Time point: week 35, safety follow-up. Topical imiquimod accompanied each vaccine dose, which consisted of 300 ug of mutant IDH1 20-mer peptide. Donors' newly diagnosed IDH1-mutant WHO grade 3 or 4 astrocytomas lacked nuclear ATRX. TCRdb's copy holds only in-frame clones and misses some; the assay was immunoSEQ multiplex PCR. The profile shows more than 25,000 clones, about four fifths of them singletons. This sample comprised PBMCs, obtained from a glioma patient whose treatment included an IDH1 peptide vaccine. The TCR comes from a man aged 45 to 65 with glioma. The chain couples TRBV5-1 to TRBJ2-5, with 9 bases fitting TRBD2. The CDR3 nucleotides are TGCGCCAGCAGATTCGCTAGCGGGACTGGAGAGACCCAGTACTTC. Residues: CASRFASGTGETQYF.